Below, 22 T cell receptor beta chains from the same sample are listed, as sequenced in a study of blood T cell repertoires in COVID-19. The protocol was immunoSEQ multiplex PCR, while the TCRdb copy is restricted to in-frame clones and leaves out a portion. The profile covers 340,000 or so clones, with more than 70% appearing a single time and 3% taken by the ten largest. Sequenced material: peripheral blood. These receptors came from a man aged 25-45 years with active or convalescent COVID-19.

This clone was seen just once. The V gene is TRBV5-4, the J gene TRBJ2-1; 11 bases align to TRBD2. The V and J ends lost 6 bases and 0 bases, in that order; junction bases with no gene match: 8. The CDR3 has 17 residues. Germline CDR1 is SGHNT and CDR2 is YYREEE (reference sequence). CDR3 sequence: CASTPGLADSSYNEQFF. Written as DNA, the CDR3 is TGTGCCAGCACCCCGGGACTAGCGGATAGCTCCTACAATGAGCAGTTCTTC.

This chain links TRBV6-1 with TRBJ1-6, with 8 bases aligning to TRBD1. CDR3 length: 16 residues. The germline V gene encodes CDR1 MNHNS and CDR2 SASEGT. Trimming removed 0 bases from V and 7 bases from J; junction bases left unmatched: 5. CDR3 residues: CASSEAPGGRNSPLHF. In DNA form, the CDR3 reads TGTGCCAGCAGTGAAGCGCCAGGGGGCAGGAATTCACCCCTCCACTTT.

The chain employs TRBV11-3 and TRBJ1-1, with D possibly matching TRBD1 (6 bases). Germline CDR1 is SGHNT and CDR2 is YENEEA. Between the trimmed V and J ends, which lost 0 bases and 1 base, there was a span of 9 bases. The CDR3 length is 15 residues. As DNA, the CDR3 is TGTGCCAGCAGCTTAGAAGCAGGGGAGAACACTGAAGCTTTCTTT. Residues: CASSLEAGENTEAFF.

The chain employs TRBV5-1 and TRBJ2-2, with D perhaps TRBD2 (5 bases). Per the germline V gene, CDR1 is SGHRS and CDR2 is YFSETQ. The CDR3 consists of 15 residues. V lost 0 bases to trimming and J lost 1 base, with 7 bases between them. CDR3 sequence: CASSLGGWNTGELFF. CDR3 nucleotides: TGCGCCAGCAGCTTGGGAGGGTGGAACACCGGGGAGCTGTTTTTT.

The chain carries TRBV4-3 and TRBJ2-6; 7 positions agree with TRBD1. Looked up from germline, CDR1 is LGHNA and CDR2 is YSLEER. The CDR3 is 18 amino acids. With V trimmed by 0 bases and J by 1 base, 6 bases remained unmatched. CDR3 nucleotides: TGCGCCAGCAGCCAAGATTGGGCAGGGGGATCTGGGGCCAACGTCCTGACTTTC. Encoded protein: CASSQDWAGGSGANVLTF.

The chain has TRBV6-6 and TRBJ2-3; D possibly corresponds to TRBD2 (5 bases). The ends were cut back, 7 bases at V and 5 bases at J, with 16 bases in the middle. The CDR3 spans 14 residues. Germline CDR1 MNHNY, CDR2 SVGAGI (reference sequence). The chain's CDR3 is CASTWEWAVDTQYF. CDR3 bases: TGTGCCAGCACGTGGGAGTGGGCAGTAGATACGCAGTATTTT.

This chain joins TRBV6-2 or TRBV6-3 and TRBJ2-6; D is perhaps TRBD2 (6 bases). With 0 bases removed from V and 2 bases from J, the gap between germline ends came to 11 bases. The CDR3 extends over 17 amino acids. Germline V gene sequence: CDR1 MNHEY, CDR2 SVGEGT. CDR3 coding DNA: TGTGCCAGCAGTTACTCGGAGGGTGTAGCTGGGGCCAACGTCCTGACTTTC. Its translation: CASSYSEGVAGANVLTF.

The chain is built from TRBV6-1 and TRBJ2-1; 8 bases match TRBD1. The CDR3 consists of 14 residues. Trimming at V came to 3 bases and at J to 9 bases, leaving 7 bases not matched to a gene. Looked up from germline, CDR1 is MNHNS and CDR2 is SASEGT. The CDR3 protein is CASSDPTGVGEQFF. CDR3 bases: TGTGCCAGCAGTGACCCGACAGGGGTAGGTGAGCAGTTCTTC.

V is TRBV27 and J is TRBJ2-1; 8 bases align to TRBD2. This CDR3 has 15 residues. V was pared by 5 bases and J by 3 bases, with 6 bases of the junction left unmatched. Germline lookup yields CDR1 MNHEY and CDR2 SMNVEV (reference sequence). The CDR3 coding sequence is TGTGCCAGCAGTGCGAGCGGGAGTCTCTACAATGAGCAGTTCTTC. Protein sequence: CASSASGSLYNEQFF.

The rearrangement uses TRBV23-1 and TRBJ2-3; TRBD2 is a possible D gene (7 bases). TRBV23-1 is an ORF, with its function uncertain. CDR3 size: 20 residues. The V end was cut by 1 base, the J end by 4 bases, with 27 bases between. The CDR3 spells CASSQCGETRGGPRADTQYF. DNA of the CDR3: TGCGCCAGCAGTCAATGCGGGGAGACCAGGGGAGGGCCGCGCGCAGATACGCAGTATTTT.

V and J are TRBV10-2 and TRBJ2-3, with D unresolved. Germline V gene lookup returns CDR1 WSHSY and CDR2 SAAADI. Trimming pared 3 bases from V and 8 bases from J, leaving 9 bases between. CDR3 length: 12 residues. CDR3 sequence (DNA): TGCGCCAGCAGTGAATCAACCGGTACGCAGTATTTT. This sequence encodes CASSESTGTQYF.

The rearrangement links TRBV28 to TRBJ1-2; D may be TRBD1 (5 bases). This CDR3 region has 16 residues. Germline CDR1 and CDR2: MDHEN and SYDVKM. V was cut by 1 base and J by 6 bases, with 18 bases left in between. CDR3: CASSLFPVFGGDGYTF. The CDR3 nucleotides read TGTGCCAGCAGTTTATTTCCCGTATTTGGGGGGGATGGCTACACCTTC.

The CDR3 region is CASSVAGTGGTGNTIYF. In nucleotides, the CDR3 is TGTGCCAGCAGCGTAGCTGGAACAGGAGGGACTGGAAACACCATATATTTT. The chain recombines TRBV9 with TRBJ1-3; D perhaps matches TRBD1 (5 bases). The germline V gene has CDR1 SGDLS and CDR2 YYNGEE. The V end was cut by 0 bases, the J end by 2 bases, with 15 bases between. The CDR3 is made up of 17 amino acids.

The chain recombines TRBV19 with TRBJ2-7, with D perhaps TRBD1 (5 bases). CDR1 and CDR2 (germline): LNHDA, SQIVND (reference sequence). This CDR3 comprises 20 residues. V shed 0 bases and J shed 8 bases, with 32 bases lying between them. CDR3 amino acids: CASSIDRMILRARTFLKQYF. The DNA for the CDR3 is TGTGCCAGTAGTATAGATAGGATGATTCTCAGGGCCCGTACCTTTTTAAAGCAGTACTTC.

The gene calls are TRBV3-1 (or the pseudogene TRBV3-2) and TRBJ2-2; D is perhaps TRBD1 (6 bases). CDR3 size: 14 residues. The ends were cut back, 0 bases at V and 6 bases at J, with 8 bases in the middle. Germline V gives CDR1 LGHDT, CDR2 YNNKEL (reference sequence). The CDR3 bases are TGTGCCAGCAGCCAAGATAGGACAGCCGGGGAGCTGTTTTTT. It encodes CASSQDRTAGELFF.

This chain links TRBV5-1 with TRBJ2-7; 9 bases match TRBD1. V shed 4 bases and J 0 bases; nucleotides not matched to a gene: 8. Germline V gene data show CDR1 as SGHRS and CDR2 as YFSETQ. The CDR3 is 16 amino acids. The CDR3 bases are TGCGCCAGCAGCGGGGACAGGGTATCGAGCTCCTACGAGCAGTACTTC. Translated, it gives CASSGDRVSSSYEQYF.

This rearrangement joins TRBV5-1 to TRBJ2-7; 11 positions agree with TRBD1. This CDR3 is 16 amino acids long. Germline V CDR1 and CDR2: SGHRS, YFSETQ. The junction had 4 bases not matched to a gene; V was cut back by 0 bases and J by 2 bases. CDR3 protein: CASSLGGGQGAYEQYF. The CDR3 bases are TGCGCCAGCAGCTTGGGGGGGGGACAGGGGGCCTACGAGCAGTACTTC.

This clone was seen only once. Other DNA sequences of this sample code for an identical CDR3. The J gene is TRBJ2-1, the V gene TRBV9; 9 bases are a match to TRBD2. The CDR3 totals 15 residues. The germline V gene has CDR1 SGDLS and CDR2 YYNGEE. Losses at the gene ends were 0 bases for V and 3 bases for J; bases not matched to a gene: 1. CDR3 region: CASSVGSGGYNEQFF. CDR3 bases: TGTGCCAGCAGCGTAGGTAGCGGGGGCTACAATGAGCAGTTCTTC.

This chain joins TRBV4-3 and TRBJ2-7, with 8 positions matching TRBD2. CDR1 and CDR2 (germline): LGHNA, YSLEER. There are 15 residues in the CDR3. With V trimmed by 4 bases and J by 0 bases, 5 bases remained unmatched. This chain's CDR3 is CASSRSSGSSYEQYF. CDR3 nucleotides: TGCGCCAGCAGCCGTTCTAGCGGGTCCTCCTACGAGCAGTACTTC.

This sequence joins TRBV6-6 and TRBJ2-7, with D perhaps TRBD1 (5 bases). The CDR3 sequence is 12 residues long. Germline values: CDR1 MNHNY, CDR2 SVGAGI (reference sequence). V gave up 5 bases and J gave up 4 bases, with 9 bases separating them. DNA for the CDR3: TGTGCCAGCAGTCCCCAGGGATACGAGCAGTACTTC. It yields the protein CASSPQGYEQYF.

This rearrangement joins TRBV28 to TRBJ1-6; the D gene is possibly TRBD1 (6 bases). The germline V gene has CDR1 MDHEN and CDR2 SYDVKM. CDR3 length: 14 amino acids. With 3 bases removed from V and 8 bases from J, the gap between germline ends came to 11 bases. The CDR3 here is CASSFGTLHSPLHF. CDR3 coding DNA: TGTGCCAGCAGTTTTGGGACACTACATTCACCCCTCCACTTT. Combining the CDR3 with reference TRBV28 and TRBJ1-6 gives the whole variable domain DVKVTQSSRYLVKRTGEKVFLECVQDMDHENMFWYRQDPGLGLRLIYFSYDVKMKEKGDIPEGYSVSREKKERFSLILESASTNQTSMYLCASSFGTLHSPLHFGNGTRLTVT.

CDR3 coding DNA: TGCGCCAGCAGCCTAGGGTCGCAGCGGGAGTTAGTTGAGCAGTTCTTC. Amino acids: CASSLGSQRELVEQFF. The chain joins TRBV4-1 to TRBJ2-1; 8 bases are shared with TRBD2. The CDR3 runs to 16 residues. CDR1 is MGHRA and CDR2 is YSYEKL in the germline V gene. V lost 4 bases, J lost 9 bases, and 14 bases stayed unmatched.